The sequence of this T cell receptor beta chain was determined in a study of shared clonotypes between healthy human individuals. Study as a whole: The study drew on a couple of women and three men aged 18 to 49 as donors. Donors had three CD4 naive, three CD4 memory, two CD8 naive and one CD8 memory plate apiece.

Notes on the study in general: Sharing across four donors was seen in 4% to 5% of naive CD4 clonotypes. Clonotypes not shared had lower generation probabilities than those common to all four donors.

In regard to this clone: As yet, its antigen is unknown.

CD45RO-negative, CCR7-selected cells formed the naive CD8 fraction, which excluded terminally differentiated effector memory CD45RA+ cells. The method was immunoSEQ multiplex PCR; TCRdb's version includes in-frame clones alone and lacks a portion of them. This sample carries under 2,000,000 clones, less than 95% of them seen once, and the ten largest clones take around 1.2%. The sequenced sample consisted of naive CD8+ T cells sorted from blood. The source of this sequence is a man between 18 and 35 years old in good health.

DNA for the CDR3: TGTGCCAGCAGCCCCTGGGCCTCGCTCACCGGGGAGCTGTTTTTT. Protein: CASSPWASLTGELFF. V usage is TRBV11-2 and J usage is TRBJ2-2; no firm D call. There are 15 residues in the CDR3. The V gene lost 5 bases and the J gene lost 4 bases, with 14 bases spanning the gap. CDR1 is SGHAT and CDR2 is FQNNGV in the germline V gene.